A selection of T cell receptor beta chains follows, all from one sample in a study of OX40 agonist ivuxolimab in advanced cancers. Libraries were prepared by immunoSEQ multiplex PCR; TCRdb keeps only in-frame clonotypes and omits some of them. The table records 45,000 to 65,000 clones, around nine tenths of them present only once. The sequenced sample was CD4+ or CD8+ T cells sorted from blood, obtained in a trial of the OX40 agonist ivuxolimab. All receptors come from an adult with an advanced solid tumor such as melanoma, head and neck, liver or kidney cancer. Each CDR3 is given with its conserved first and last residue. The D gene is left open where the match is weak. Clone size is shown for a subset of rows, as once, few, many or a class of expanded clone.

len	d_gene	v_gene	abundance	j_gene	CDR3nt	CDR3aa
12	-	TRBV27	-	TRBJ2-2	TGTGCCAGCAGTTACCTCCACGGGGAGCTGTTTTTT	CASSYLHGELFF
15	-	TRBV7-8	few	TRBJ2-1	TGTGCCAGCAAAATGAGCGGAGGCTCCTACAATGAGCAGTTCTTC	CASKMSGGSYNEQFF
18	TRBD1	TRBV2	-	TRBJ1-5	TGTGCCAGCAGACAAAGTAGGACAGGGGTTGCGCCAAATCAGCCCCAGCATTTT	CASRQSRTGVAPNQPQHF
13	-	TRBV6-5	-	TRBJ1-2	TGTGCCAGCAGTTACCGGACAGACTATGGCTACACCTTC	CASSYRTDYGYTF
15	TRBD2	TRBV15	-	TRBJ2-1	TGTGCCACCAGCAAGACTAGCGGGAGTTACAATGAGCAGTTCTTC	CATSKTSGSYNEQFF
18	TRBD1	TRBV19	-	TRBJ2-6	TGTGCCAGTAAACCACCGGGACAGGGACTCGCTGGGGCCAACGTCCTGACTTTC	CASKPPGQGLAGANVLTF
16	TRBD2	TRBV30	few	TRBJ2-3	TGTGCCTCGGGACTAGCGGGAGGTATAGGCACAGATACGCAGTATTTT	CASGLAGGIGTDTQYF
16	-	TRBV5-1	-	TRBJ1-3	TGCGCCAGCAGCTTGGGGACAGCGAACTCTGGAAACACCATATATTTT	CASSLGTANSGNTIYF
15	TRBD1	TRBV19	-	TRBJ1-4	TGTGCCAGTAGTACTACCGGGACAGGCCCGGAAAAACTGTTTTTT	CASSTTGTGPEKLFF
14	TRBD1	TRBV5-1	once	TRBJ1-5	TGCGCCAGCAGCACCGGACAGGTCAATCAGCCCCAGCATTTT	CASSTGQVNQPQHF
11	-	TRBV29-1	-	TRBJ2-7	TGCAGCGTTGCAGGCCTACGGGAGCAGTACTTC	CSVAGLREQYF
14	-	TRBV27	few	TRBJ1-6	TGTGCCAGCAGTCTGCGCAGGGCCAATTCACCCCTCCACTTT	CASSLRRANSPLHF
10	-	TRBV29-1	-	TRBJ2-7	TGCAGCGTTGAAGATCCCCTACCAAACTTC	CSVEDPLPNF
14	-	TRBV28	-	TRBJ2-1	TGTGCCAGCACCTCCCAGCTGAGAAACAATGAGCAGTTCTTC	CASTSQLRNNEQFF
13	-	TRBV6-1	once	TRBJ1-2	TGTGCCAGCAGTGAAGGCCTAAACTATGGCTACACCTTC	CASSEGLNYGYTF
16	TRBD1	TRBV27	-	TRBJ2-2	TGTGCCAGCTGTAATACGAACAGGGGGCTCACCGGGGAGCTGTTTTTT	CASCNTNRGLTGELFF
14	-	TRBV11-3	-	TRBJ2-3	TGTGCCAGCAGCTTAGATTCCCTAGTAGATACGCAGTATTTT	CASSLDSLVDTQYF
15	-	TRBV28	-	TRBJ1-1	TGTGCCAGCAGTTTAGGGGGGGTCATGAACACTGAAGCTTTCTTT	CASSLGGVMNTEAFF
15	-	TRBV6-5	-	TRBJ2-7	TGTGCCAGCAGTTACTCATACAGGAGCTCCTACGAGCAGTACTTC	CASSYSYRSSYEQYF
14	TRBD1	TRBV5-4	once	TRBJ2-7	TGTGCCAGCAGCATCGGACAGGGCGTAGACGAGCAGTACTTC	CASSIGQGVDEQYF
22	-	TRBV28	-	TRBJ2-3	TGTGCCAGCAGTTTTGGTTGGAGGTGGGGGGCAGGAACAAGAATCGGAGCAGATACGCAGTATTTT	CASSFGWRWGAGTRIGADTQYF
15	TRBD1	TRBV5-1	-	TRBJ2-2	TGCGCCAGCAGCTCGGGACAGGAGAAGACCGGGGAGCTGTTTTTT	CASSSGQEKTGELFF
14	-	TRBV27	-	TRBJ2-7	TGTGCCAGCCAAACCGGGACATCTTCCTACGAGCAGTACTTC	CASQTGTSSYEQYF
14	-	TRBV2	-	TRBJ2-7	TGTGCCAGCAGGGGCAGATTAAGCTCCTACGAGCAGTACTTC	CASRGRLSSYEQYF
15	TRBD2	TRBV6-5	-	TRBJ2-1	TGTGCCAGCAGTAGCGGGAAGAGCTCCTACAATGAGCAGTTCTTC	CASSSGKSSYNEQFF
14	-	TRBV28	-	TRBJ1-1	TGTGCCAGCAGTTTGGAACATTTGAACACTGAAGCTTTCTTT	CASSLEHLNTEAFF
14	-	TRBV5-1	-	TRBJ1-1	TGCGCCAGCAGCTTGGAAGGTGACAAGACTGAAGCTTTCTTT	CASSLEGDKTEAFF
14	-	TRBV9	-	TRBJ2-5	TGTGCCAGCAGCGTAGCGGGGCTCGGGGAGACCCAGTACTTC	CASSVAGLGETQYF
12	-	TRBV29-1	few	TRBJ2-5	TGCAGCGTTGTTGAGAACAAAGAGACCCAGTACTTC	CSVVENKETQYF
13	-	TRBV30	-	TRBJ2-7	TGTGCCTGGAGTCTTAGGCTTACCTACGAGCAGTACTTC	CAWSLRLTYEQYF
15	TRBD2	TRBV7-3	-	TRBJ2-1	TGTGCCAGCAGCCTCGGACTAGCGGGAAACAATGAGCAGTTCTTC	CASSLGLAGNNEQFF
16	TRBD1	TRBV19	-	TRBJ2-3	TGTGCCAGTAGTCCGCGACAGGGATCCGGGACAGATACGCAGTATTTT	CASSPRQGSGTDTQYF
14	-	TRBV5-1	-	TRBJ2-5	TGCGCCAGCAGCTTGGCACGGGGACGCGAGACCCAGTACTTC	CASSLARGRETQYF
15	-	TRBV5-1	-	TRBJ2-3	TGCGCCAGCAGCTTGGCGTCTGCGACCACAGATACGCAGTATTTT	CASSLASATTDTQYF
14	-	TRBV30	-	TRBJ1-1	TGTGCCTGGAGTTCCTTAGTGATGAACACTGAAGCTTTCTTT	CAWSSLVMNTEAFF
18	TRBD2	TRBV27	-	TRBJ2-7	TGTGCCAGCAGTCCCAGGAACAGGCCGGGACTAGCGGGAGTCGAGCAGTACTTC	CASSPRNRPGLAGVEQYF